The sequence of this T cell receptor (beta chain) was determined in a study of CD8+ T cells in alopecia areata. Whole-study context: Treated patients took oral tofacitinib at 5 to 10 mg twice daily. General study findings and limits: Greater clonality was observed in lesional scalp samples, especially alopecia totalis/universalis, versus normal scalp.

With respect to this clone: Its target is not known.

Described treatment: oral pan-JAK inhibitor, 5-10 mg twice daily. Peripheral blood samples and lesional scalp punch biopsies were obtained from alopecia areata patients. The authors sorted CD4+ and CD8+ T cells from PBMCs. The V end was cut by 1 base, the J end by 2 bases, with 12 bases between. The CDR3 runs to 15 residues. Germline V CDR1 and CDR2: LGHNA, YSLEER. cDNA reverse transcribed from extracted RNA served as the sequencing template. The data were produced by immunoSEQ multiplex PCR, yet TCRdb's version contains in-frame clones alone and is incomplete. Here the sample spans about 200,000 clones, about three fifths being singletons.

Sequences were derived from CD4+ T cells sorted from blood, sampled at roughly week 49, from a patient treated with tofacitinib. The V call is TRBV4-3, the J call TRBJ2-7; D unresolved. The sequence came from a human donor with alopecia areata. The CDR3 DNA follows: TGCGCCAGCAGCCAAGCAATCGACAAACCCTACGAGCAGTACTTC. Translating it yields CASSQAIDKPYEQYF.